Listed here are 23 T cell receptor beta chains from one sample, sequenced in a study of blood T cells in healthy people across ages. Then a second PCR, running roughly 7 to 11 cycles, was carried out with a sample-barcoded 5' primer and a J-beta primer mix. A single record per CDR3 protein comes from TCRdb applying MiXCR to the 5' RACE reads. The sample carries approximately 600,000 distinct CDR3 sequences, 45% to 65% recorded once. Sequencing input: blood. The source is a man aged 60-69 years in good health.

V usage is TRBV13 and J usage is TRBJ2-7; 10 nucleotides match TRBD1. V lost 5 bases to trimming and J lost 7 bases; unmatched junction nucleotides: 8. Germline-derived CDR1 and CDR2 are PRHDT and FYEKMQ (reference sequence). The CDR3 is 14 amino acids. The CDR3 is CASSLDRGLGEQYF. CDR3 nucleotide sequence: TGTGCCAGCAGCCTGGACAGGGGGTTGGGAGAGCAGTACTTC.

The sample holds a few counts of this clonotype. This chain uses TRBV20-1 with TRBJ2-3; no clear D gene. V lost 4 bases to trimming and J lost 0 bases, with 8 bases between them. The CDR3 covers 13 residues. Germline CDR1 is DFQATT and CDR2 is SNEGSKA (reference sequence). CDR3 sequence: CSATRPSTDTQYF. The CDR3 DNA reads as TGCAGTGCTACACGCCCTAGCACAGATACGCAGTATTTT.

This rearrangement joins TRBV3-1 to TRBJ2-4; D may be TRBD1 or TRBD2 (5 bases each). The DNA end is a closer match to TRBJ2-5, so the J assignment may be wrong. Germline CDR1 and CDR2: LGHDT and YNNKEL (reference sequence). CDR3 length equals 14 residues. This chain's CDR3 is CASSQGWGSETQYF. The DNA of the CDR3 is TGTGCCAGCAGCCAAGGTTGGGGGAGTGAGACCCAGTACTTC.

This clonotype occurred once. CDR3 sequence: CASSPWGDRDTGELFF. The CDR3 bases are TGTGCCAGCAGCCCCTGGGGAGACAGGGATACCGGGGAGCTGTTTTTT. V gene TRBV3-1 combines with J gene TRBJ2-2; TRBD1 aligns across 7 bases. V lost 4 bases and J lost 5; bases outside the gene matches: 10. The CDR3 spans 16 residues. Germline V gives CDR1 LGHDT, CDR2 YNNKEL (reference sequence).

The chain recombines TRBV3-1 with TRBJ2-5; D unclear. V lost 5 bases and J lost 5, with 9 bases in between. CDR1 LGHDT and CDR2 YNNKEL come from the germline V gene (reference sequence). This CDR3 spans 12 amino acids. The CDR3 loop reads CASSSLSETQYF. CDR3 DNA: TGTGCCAGCAGCTCCCTCTCGGAGACCCAGTACTTC.

The sample holds a few counts of this clonotype. The genes are TRBV2 and TRBJ2-2, with D hard to call. Per germline, CDR1 SNHLY and CDR2 FYNNEI. The CDR3 spans 14 residues. V lost 5 bases, J lost 4 bases, and 11 bases lay in between. CDR3 residues: CASSMAQPTGELFF. In DNA, the CDR3 is TGTGCCAGCAGTATGGCCCAACCCACCGGGGAGCTGTTTTTT.

This rearrangement joins TRBV6-1 to TRBJ2-6, with D possibly TRBD1 on 6 matching bases. CDR3 size: 18 residues. V was shortened by 2 bases and J by 0 bases, with 14 bases between the two germline ends. Germline CDR1 MNHNS, CDR2 SASEGT. This chain's CDR3 is CASSESIQGISGANVLTF. CDR3 nucleotide sequence: TGTGCCAGCAGTGAATCGATCCAGGGGATCTCTGGGGCCAACGTCCTGACTTTC.

The V gene is TRBV25-1, the J gene TRBJ2-7; TRBD2 might be the D (6 bases). Per the germline V gene, CDR1 is MGHDK and CDR2 is SYGVNS. The V and J ends lost 4 bases and 5 bases respectively, with 9 bases between them. The CDR3 loop spans 12 amino acids. The DNA of the CDR3 is TGTGCCAGCAGTGCTTCGGGGGACGAGCAGTACTTC. Translation: CASSASGDEQYF.

As to this clonotype: A read error may be the cause here, since a much bigger clone is one base away. The V and J genes are TRBV6-6 and TRBJ1-1; D unresolved. Trimming took 5 bases from V and 2 from J, leaving 9 bases between them. The CDR3 runs 13 residues. Germline values: CDR1 MNHNY, CDR2 SVGAGI (reference sequence). The CDR3 DNA follows: TGTGCCAGCAGTGACGAACATAACACTGAAGCTTTCTTT. Protein: CASSDEHNTEAFF.

The J gene is TRBJ2-1, the V gene TRBV2, with D possibly being TRBD2 (6 bases). Trimming took 6 bases from V and 6 from J, leaving 9 bases between them. The germline V gene has CDR1 SNHLY and CDR2 FYNNEI. The CDR3 loop spans 12 amino acids. Written as DNA, the CDR3 is TGTGCCAGCAGGGAGGAGGGCAATGAGCAGTTCTTC. Its translation: CASREEGNEQFF.

V gene TRBV5-1 combines with J gene TRBJ2-7; no firm D call. Trimming took 1 base from V and 2 from J, leaving 10 bases between them. The CDR3 has 14 amino acids. Germline V gives CDR1 SGHRS, CDR2 YFSETQ. CDR3 sequence: CASSLRLGAYEQYF. The DNA of the CDR3 is TGCGCCAGCAGCTTGCGACTCGGCGCCTACGAGCAGTACTTC.

The CDR3 reads CSAPQSDEKLFF. The CDR3 DNA sequence: TGCAGTGCCCCACAGTCGGATGAAAAACTGTTTTTT. The chain carries TRBV20-1 and TRBJ1-4; D gene ambiguous. Trimming removed 6 bases from V and 6 bases from J, with 11 bases in between. CDR1 DFQATT and CDR2 SNEGSKA come from the germline V gene (reference sequence). The CDR3 has 12 residues.

The rearrangement joins TRBV5-1 to TRBJ2-1; tentatively, D is TRBD1 (6 bases). The J call may be faulty, since TRBJ2-7 better matches the DNA end. The CDR3 sequence is 14 residues long. Germline V gene data show CDR1 as SGHRS and CDR2 as YFSETQ. Here the CDR3 DNA reads TGCGCCAGCAGCTTGATGGGGGCTAACAATGAGCAGTACTTC. Its translation is CASSLMGANNEQYF.

This chain joins TRBV30 and TRBJ1-5; D is uncertain. Trimming stripped 2 bases from V and 10 bases from J, with 15 bases between. The CDR3 is made up of 13 amino acids. CDR1 is GTSNPN, CDR2 SVGIG, per germline (reference sequence). CDR3 loop: CAWSPLGSFPQHF. Here the CDR3 DNA reads TGTGCCTGGAGTCCTCTTGGGAGTTTTCCCCAGCATTTT.

The chain links TRBV6-6 to TRBJ2-5, with TRBD2 matching over 7 bases. The length of the CDR3 is 14 residues. The germline CDR1 and CDR2 sequences are MNHNY and SVGAGI (reference sequence). V trimming: 6 bases; J trimming: 1 base; junction bases outside the gene matches: 5. The CDR3 nucleotides read TGTGCCAGCAGCCGACCTAGCGGCCAAGAGACCCAGTACTTC. Amino acid sequence: CASSRPSGQETQYF.

V is TRBV2 and J is TRBJ2-5, with TRBD2 identical over 7 bases. CDR1 is SNHLY, CDR2 FYNNEI, per germline. CDR3 length: 13 amino acids. V trimming: 3 bases; J trimming: 7 bases; junction bases outside the gene matches: 5. The CDR3 protein is CASSDESGGTQYF. In DNA form, the CDR3 reads TGTGCCAGCAGTGACGAGTCGGGGGGGACCCAGTACTTC. Variable domain in full (rest from reference TRBV2 and TRBJ2-5): EPEVTQTPSHQVTQMGQEVILRCVPISNHLYFYWYRQILGQKVEFLVSFYNNEISEKSEIFDDQFSVERPDGSNFTLKIRSTKLEDSAMYFCASSDESGGTQYFGPGTRLLVL.

This clonotype was found a few times. The rearrangement links TRBV12-3 or TRBV12-4 to TRBJ2-3, with D maybe TRBD2 (5 bases). The CDR3 is 12 amino acids. Trimming took off 4 bases at V and 6 bases at J, with 8 bases between the two ends. Here the CDR3 reads CASSSGLDTQYF. In nucleotides, the CDR3 is TGTGCCAGCAGTTCGGGGTTGGATACGCAGTATTTT.

This sequence joins TRBV5-1 and TRBJ2-3; the D gene is possibly TRBD1 (6 bases). V lost 9 bases and J 4 bases, leaving 18 bases between the germline ends. This CDR3 comprises 14 residues. Germline CDR1 is SGHRS and CDR2 is YFSETQ. The CDR3 is CATSTGWVPDTQYF. The CDR3 region has the DNA TGCGCCACCTCCACAGGGTGGGTCCCAGATACGCAGTATTTT.

The V and J genes are TRBV10-3 and TRBJ1-1; D not resolved. The V end lost 2 bases, the J end lost 5 bases, and 6 bases lay between the germline ends. This CDR3 spans 12 amino acids. Germline V CDR1 and CDR2: ENHRY, SYGVKD. The CDR3 sequence: CAISEGLTEAFF. Written as DNA, the CDR3 is TGTGCCATCAGTGAGGGGTTGACTGAAGCTTTCTTT.

The CDR3 nucleotides read TGCAGCGTTGTCCCCTATCCGGGACTACCCTTTAGCGAGCAGTACTTC. Its translation is CSVVPYPGLPFSEQYF. The chain links TRBV29-1 to TRBJ2-7, with 7 bases fitting TRBD2. The length of the CDR3 is 16 residues. Germline CDR1 is SQVTM and CDR2 is ANQGSEA. With V trimmed by 4 bases and J by 6 bases, 18 bases remained unmatched.

The chain has TRBV12-3 or TRBV12-4 and TRBJ1-1, with D perhaps TRBD1 (6 bases). The ends were cut back, 3 bases at V and 3 bases at J, with 11 bases in the middle. The CDR3 length is 14 residues. In DNA, the CDR3 is TGTGCCAGCAGTTTGGTCCAGGGGTACACTGAAGCTTTCTTT. It codes for CASSLVQGYTEAFF.

The chain uses TRBV27 and TRBJ2-3; D ambiguous. Germline V gives CDR1 MNHEY, CDR2 SMNVEV (reference sequence). CDR3 size: 13 residues. The germline V and J ends were trimmed by 5 bases and 6 bases, with 12 bases remaining between them. The CDR3 nucleotides read TGTGCCAGCAGTCCCCGCCCATCGGATACGCAGTATTTT. Amino acid sequence: CASSPRPSDTQYF.

This clonotype was seen only once. This rearrangement joins TRBV6-1 to TRBJ2-5; TRBD1 is a possible D gene (6 bases). V gave up 6 bases and J gave up 1 base, with 12 bases separating them. This CDR3 has 14 amino acids. The germline CDR1 and CDR2 sequences are MNHNS and SASEGT. The CDR3: CASRAWDTQETQYF. DNA for the CDR3: TGTGCCAGCAGGGCCTGGGACACCCAAGAGACCCAGTACTTC.